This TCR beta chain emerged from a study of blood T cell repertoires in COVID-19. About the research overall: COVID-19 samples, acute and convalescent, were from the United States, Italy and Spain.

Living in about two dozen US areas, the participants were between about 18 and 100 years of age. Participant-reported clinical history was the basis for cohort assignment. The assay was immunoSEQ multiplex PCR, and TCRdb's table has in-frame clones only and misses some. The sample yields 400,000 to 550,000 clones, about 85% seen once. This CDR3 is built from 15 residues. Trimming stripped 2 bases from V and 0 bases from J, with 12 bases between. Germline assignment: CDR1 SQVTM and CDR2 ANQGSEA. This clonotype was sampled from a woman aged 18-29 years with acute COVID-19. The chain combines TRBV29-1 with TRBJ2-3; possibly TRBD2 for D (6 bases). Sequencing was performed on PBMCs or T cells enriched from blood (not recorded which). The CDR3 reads CSVESLARSTDTQYF. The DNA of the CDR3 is TGCAGCGTTGAAAGTCTAGCGAGAAGCACAGATACGCAGTATTTT.